This T cell receptor beta chain came from a study of regulatory T cells in long-lasting Graves disease (dated by TCRdb to the early 2020s). The study in broad terms: Persistent Graves' disease was defined as persistently positive TSH receptor autoantibodies together with antithyroid drug treatment for over 5 years. Peripheral blood TCR sequencing and RNA sequencing compared persistent Graves' disease patients with newly diagnosed Graves' disease patients. The study was conducted in China and was registered as a clinical trial. A total of about 33 samples underwent TCR sequencing, from some 13 patients with persistent Graves' disease and some 20 patients with newly diagnosed Graves' disease. Persistent Graves' disease patients in the clinical cohort had taken antithyroid drugs for roughly ten years on average. Overall results and qualifications from the work: Peripheral blood alone was examined, since thyroid tissue, which constituted the primary lesion, could not be accessed. Persistent patients shared more public clonotypes among themselves (around 2,500) than newly diagnosed patients did (more than 950). The small sample size was acknowledged by the authors as a limitation that may reduce accuracy. Sequencing and analysis were restricted to the TCR beta chain. Persistent Graves' disease patients showed lower TCR Shannon entropy and fewer highly expanded clones than newly diagnosed patients, suggesting clonal expansion.

What this sample's time point label stands for: persistent/refractory GD, antithyroid drugs over 5 years with positive TRAb. For both TCR sequencing and RNA sequencing, RNA was extracted from PBMCs in TRIzol. The diagnosis of Graves' disease followed American Thyroid Association guidelines. Recruitment of patients was carried out at an endocrinology department in Xi'an, China. Each patient gave around 9 milliliters of peripheral blood, collected in an EDTA anticoagulant tube. Ficoll Paque Plus density gradient separation was used to isolate PBMCs, and no further T cell sorting was performed. An Agilent 2100 Bioanalyzer and agarose gel were used to check RNA quality, and a NanoDrop 2000 was used to measure RNA concentration. The library was generated by multiplex PCR. These reads were obtained on an Illumina HiSeq 4000. TCR beta libraries were built with iRepertoire HTBI primers and Arm-PCR amplification of CDR3 regions. PCR products were gel purified before sequencing. The published analysis was carried out like this. Gene usage analysis of CDR3 amino acid clonotypes used the roughly 60 TRBV and more than 13 TRBJ segments found across samples. COPE and FqMerger were used to merge filtered high-quality paired reads into contigs. BLAST was used to align contigs to IMGT TRBV, TRBD and TRBJ reference genes, and CDR3 was defined according to IMGT. Clonotypes above 0.1% frequency were classified as highly expanded clones. Shannon entropy served as the measure of repertoire diversity, while the Gini coefficient captured V-J evenness. A clonotype found in more than one individual was treated as public. TCRdb passed the public sequencing reads through fastp at Q25 and MiXCR, retaining productive beta sequences. Rows are combined by CDR3 protein, so each entry shows the most common genes and DNA. The V and J calls were determined by TCRdb, not by the authors. Recorded for this sample are roughly 450,000 distinct CDR3 sequences; about a quarter of them occurred a single time. The ten largest clonotypes hold around 24% of the sample.

Ten or more counts support this clonotype. It has no known antigen specificity. Base qualities are missing; no much larger clone stands one base away. This specimen consisted of peripheral blood mononuclear cells (PBMCs), obtained when the disease was refractory, from a patient treated with antithyroid drugs. This receptor was taken from a female donor with Graves disease.

The DNA sequence reads TGTGCCAGCAGCACAGGGTGGGCTAATGAAAAACTGTTTTTT. Translated, this is CASSTGWANEKLFF. The V and J segments used are TRBV28 and TRBJ1-4; a tentative D call is TRBD1 (6 bases match). Taken from the germline V gene, the CDR1 and CDR2 loops are MDHEN and SYDVKM. The germline ends are 11 bases apart after V is trimmed by 6 bases and J by 3 bases. The CDR3, cysteine through phenylalanine, is 14 amino acids long. Only the CDR3 part of the read is kept: 42 bases, read in frame from the first base.